The TCR beta chain under discussion was sequenced for a study of cytomegalovirus exposure and HLA in healthy donors. Study-wide findings and caveats: There were several of the most significant clusters that appeared linked to common viral pathogens in a later analysis. Associated with HLA alleles at 0.05 false discovery rate in a later analysis were some 18,000 TCR beta sequences. When a later analysis compared HLA-associated TCR beta chains with equally common others, the HLA-associated chains turned out to be more clonally expanded and to have lower generation probabilities. In a later analysis, the majority of CMV-associated beta chains seemingly showed HLA restriction.

The primer mix had 60 Vbeta and 13 Jbeta primers. TCRdb's copy holds only in-frame clones and misses some; the assay was immunoSEQ multiplex PCR. The table lists roughly 150,000 clones, approximately 80% of them singletons. This CDR3 comprises 11 residues. The germline V gene has CDR1 SNHLY and CDR2 FYNNEI. The J segment lost 9 bases and the V segment lost 9 bases, leaving 8 bases of the junction unmatched. Details on this clone: Its antigen is as yet unknown.

V is TRBV2 and J is TRBJ2-7, with 7 nucleotides matching TRBD1. The sequence was collected from a man in his fifties in good health and CMV-seropositive. The sequencing sample was made of PBMCs. CDR3 amino acids: CASGQVAGQYF. The CDR3 DNA is TGTGCCAGTGGACAGGTTGCTGGGCAGTACTTC.